The 4 T cell receptor beta chains below were found in one sample sequenced in a study of spatial heterogeneity in lung cancer. One entry per CDR3 protein results from TCRdb running MiXCR on the 5' RACE reads. The sample has approximately 11,000 distinct CDR3 sequences; approximately 6.7% are singletons. This sample's time point: sample taken at primary tumor resection. Tumor, nontumor lung or frozen PBMC supplied whole RNA that was sequenced unsorted. The source was PBMCs, collected at surgery. The receptor set was obtained from a male donor with early-stage non-small cell lung cancer.

This clonotype was observed a few times. This beta chain was picked up by a library intended for alpha chains and is off target, so its count carries little meaning. The chain couples TRBV7-8 to TRBJ2-3; 7 bases align to TRBD1. Germline values: CDR1 SGHVS, CDR2 FQNEAQ. V lost 3 bases, J lost 0 bases, and 6 bases stayed unmatched. This CDR3 comprises 16 residues. The CDR3 loop is CASSLGQTLSTDTQYF. CDR3 nucleotide sequence: TGTGCCAGCAGCTTGGGACAGACCCTCAGCACAGATACGCAGTATTTT.

This clonotype was found many times. The size of this beta chain means little, since it is a stray read in a library made for alpha chains. V and J are TRBV11-2 and TRBJ2-3, with D maybe TRBD2 (5 bases). This CDR3 is built from 10 residues. V was cut by 3 bases and J by 14 bases, with 9 bases left in between. Germline V gene lookup returns CDR1 SGHAT and CDR2 FQNNGV. DNA for the CDR3: TGTGCCAGCAGCTTCGCCGGACTGTATTTT. Protein product: CASSFAGLYF.

This clonotype was counted many times. The library was designed around alpha chains, so this beta chain is a stray read whose abundance carries little weight. This rearrangement joins TRBV7-2 to TRBJ1-2; D is unresolved. Germline V gene data show CDR1 as SGHTA and CDR2 as FQGNSA. Trimming pared 0 bases from V and 0 bases from J, leaving 8 bases between. CDR3 length equals 15 residues. The CDR3: CASSLAHISNYGYTF. In nucleotides, the CDR3 is TGTGCCAGCAGCTTAGCACACATTTCTAACTATGGCTACACCTTC.

This clonotype was observed a few times. A library prepared for alpha chains yielded this beta chain as an off-target read; its size is of little meaning. The chain employs TRBV24-1 and TRBJ2-5; TRBD2 is a possible D gene (5 bases). V was clipped by 3 bases and J by 5 bases, with 12 bases between them. This CDR3 is 14 amino acids long. The germline V gene has CDR1 KGHDR and CDR2 SFDVKD. This CDR3 is CATSDPTTGETQYF. The CDR3 DNA follows: TGTGCCACCAGTGATCCTACGACGGGGGAGACCCAGTACTTC.